This TCR beta chain was captured by sequencing in a study of T cell responses to AZD1222 COVID-19 vaccine. At the level of the study: Whether given at about 4 or about 12 weeks, second doses were pooled. Study observations and caveats: The donors showed a predominance of white British ancestry and of females, with possible underestimation of clonal diversity. Only a handful of AZD1222 recipients, six or seven in all, had baseline seropositivity. Increased Spike-specific TCR breadth and depth were observed after two AZD1222 doses.

CDR1 and CDR2 from the germline V gene are WSHSY and SAAADI. The CDR3 is made up of 15 amino acids. After removal of 6 bases from V and 8 bases from J, the junction contained 7 bases not matched to a gene. Measured with immunoSEQ multiplex PCR; TCRdb has only the in-frame clones, and not every one. Found here are 96,000 or so clones, roughly nine tenths of them singletons; the top ten hold roughly 1.7%. About this clone: Its antigen is still unknown.

The origin of this receptor is an adult in good health. Sequencing used peripheral blood, obtained on day 0 of AZD1222 vaccination. This chain connects TRBV10-2 to TRBJ1-6; TRBD1 agrees at 10 bases. The CDR3 loop is CASRRTGGSDSPLHF. The CDR3 DNA reads as TGCGCCAGCAGACGGACAGGGGGTTCGGATTCACCCCTCCACTTT.